This entry lists 24 T cell receptor beta chains sequenced from one sample in a study of blood T cell repertoires in COVID-19. The repertoire was sequenced with immunoSEQ multiplex PCR; TCRdb's copy has only in-frame clones and lacks some. The sample lists some 210,000 clones, more than 75% occurring once. The sequenced sample was peripheral blood. The source is a woman aged 40 to 50 with acute or convalescent COVID-19.

The chain uses TRBV9 and TRBJ2-1, with 7 nucleotides matching TRBD2. Germline V gene data show CDR1 as SGDLS and CDR2 as YYNGEE. CDR3 length: 15 amino acids. V was pared by 0 bases and J by 8 bases, with 8 bases of the junction left unmatched. In DNA, the CDR3 is TGTGCCAGCAGCGTAGCCCCGGGAGGCGTGTATGAGCAGTTCTTC. This gives the protein CASSVAPGGVYEQFF.

The chain couples TRBV29-1 to TRBJ1-6, with no clear D. CDR3 length: 13 residues. Germline V gene data show CDR1 as SQVTM and CDR2 as ANQGSEA. V dropped 6 bases and J dropped 10 bases, with 16 bases sitting between them. CDR3 protein: CSVAAGFGSPLHF. The DNA of the CDR3 is TGCAGCGTCGCCGCGGGGTTCGGATCACCCCTCCACTTT.

The chain combines TRBV7-2 with TRBJ1-2, with 9 bases that match TRBD1. Germline assignment: CDR1 SGHTA and CDR2 FQGNSA. CDR3 length: 16 amino acids. J was trimmed by 4 bases and V by 2 bases; bases with no gene match: 8. The CDR3 DNA follows: TGTGCCAGCAGCTTAATTCGGGACAGGGACATCTATGGCTACACCTTC. This gives the protein CASSLIRDRDIYGYTF. The full variable domain, rest sourced from reference TRBV7-2 and TRBJ1-2, is GAGVSQSPSNKVTEKGKDVELRCDPISGHTALYWYRQSLGQGLEFLIYFQGNSAPDKSGLPSDRFSAERTGGSVSTLTIQRTQQEDSAVYLCASSLIRDRDIYGYTFGSGTRLTVV.

The V call is TRBV19, the J call TRBJ2-2, with D possibly being TRBD2 (5 bases). The CDR3 runs to 17 residues. Germline loops: CDR1 LNHDA, CDR2 SQIVND (reference sequence). V was cut by 3 bases and J by 0 bases, with 14 bases left in between. DNA of the CDR3: TGTGCCAGTAGTATCTACGGGAAAAGCGCGAACACCGGGGAGCTGTTTTTT. It yields the protein CASSIYGKSANTGELFF.

The rearrangement joins TRBV29-1 to TRBJ2-3; 10 bases are shared with TRBD2. From germline, CDR1 is SQVTM and CDR2 ANQGSEA. The CDR3 extends over 15 amino acids. The ends lost 4 bases at V and 3 bases at J; junction bases unmatched: 7. CDR3 bases: TGCAGCGTTGTGCCTAGCGGGGGCACGACAGATACGCAGTATTTT. Its protein is CSVVPSGGTTDTQYF.

V and J are TRBV15 and TRBJ1-3; possible D gene TRBD1, 6 bases. This CDR3 spans 17 amino acids. Trimming stripped 2 bases from V and 0 bases from J, with 14 bases between. Germline V gene sequence: CDR1 LNHNV, CDR2 YYDKDF (reference sequence). DNA for the CDR3: TGTGCCACCAGCAGATCCGGGACACCATCCTCTGGAAACACCATATATTTT. It yields the protein CATSRSGTPSSGNTIYF.

The rearrangement joins TRBV4-1 to TRBJ1-5; weak D call: TRBD1 (5 bases). The germline CDR1 and CDR2 sequences are MGHRA and YSYEKL. This CDR3 comprises 15 residues. Trimming pared 0 bases from V and 4 bases from J, leaving 10 bases between. CDR3 in DNA: TGCGCCAGCAGCCAAGATGCGACAGTGAATCAGCCCCAGCATTTT. It yields the protein CASSQDATVNQPQHF.

The rearrangement uses TRBV7-9 and TRBJ2-7; 7 bases map to TRBD2. Germline-derived CDR1 and CDR2 are SEHNR and FQNEAQ (reference sequence). CDR3 length equals 13 residues. J gave up 6 bases and V 0 bases, and 2 bases lay outside the gene matches. The CDR3 is CASSLAGGSEQYF. The CDR3 DNA reads TGTGCCAGCAGCTTAGCAGGCGGGAGCGAGCAGTACTTC.

The chain uses TRBV30 and TRBJ2-2; TRBD2 agrees at 10 bases. V lost 5 bases to trimming and J lost 6 bases; unmatched junction nucleotides: 9. Germline lookup yields CDR1 GTSNPN and CDR2 SVGIG (reference sequence). The CDR3 has 15 residues. CDR3 sequence: CAWGTSGLAPGELFF. The CDR3 DNA follows: TGTGCCTGGGGAACTTCGGGACTAGCGCCCGGGGAGCTGTTTTTT.

In this sample, this clone turned up a few times. The gene calls are TRBV7-2 and TRBJ1-2, with D tentatively TRBD1 (6 bases). The CDR3 extends over 15 amino acids. Trimming shortened V by 5 bases and J by 6 bases, and 19 bases separated the two germline ends. Germline CDR1 and CDR2: SGHTA and FQGNSA. The CDR3 nucleotides read TGTGCCAGCAGCCGGGACATCGGGGGGTTAAATGGCTACACCTTC. Translating gives CASSRDIGGLNGYTF.

This chain links TRBV6-6 with TRBJ2-7; TRBD2 might be the D (6 bases). The CDR3 loop spans 15 amino acids. V gave up 2 bases and J gave up 2 bases, with 13 bases separating them. Germline CDR1 reads MNHNY; CDR2 reads SVGAGI (reference sequence). The CDR3 coding sequence is TGTGCCAGCAGTTACGGCGGCGGGACCACCTACGAGCAGTACTTC. This codes for CASSYGGGTTYEQYF.

DNA for the CDR3: TGTGCCAGCAGGTCTCAAATCCAGGGGGACGGCGGGGACTACACCTTC. Its translation: CASRSQIQGDGGDYTF. The rearrangement joins TRBV7-9 to TRBJ1-2; 7 bases fit TRBD1. Germline assignment: CDR1 SEHNR and CDR2 FQNEAQ (reference sequence). This CDR3 contains 16 residues. V lost 6 bases and J lost 10; bases outside the gene matches: 20.

V gene TRBV19 combines with J gene TRBJ1-1, with 11 bases identical to TRBD1. Germline CDR1 is LNHDA and CDR2 is SQIVND (reference sequence). Germline trimming cut 7 bases from V and 5 bases from J; bases unmatched to any gene: 9. The CDR3 is made up of 15 amino acids. The CDR3 here is CASMGLGQGGTEAFF. In nucleotides, the CDR3 is TGTGCCAGTATGGGATTGGGACAGGGGGGGACTGAAGCTTTCTTT.

This CDR3 reads CAWSGTGLYGYTF. The CDR3 coding sequence is TGTGCCTGGAGTGGGACAGGGCTCTATGGCTACACCTTC. V is TRBV30 and J is TRBJ1-2; 8 bases are shared with TRBD1. The CDR3 is 13 residues long. V lost 1 base, J lost 4 bases, and 2 bases stayed unmatched. From germline, CDR1 is GTSNPN and CDR2 SVGIG (reference sequence).

V is TRBV7-8 and J is TRBJ2-4; D unclear. Between the trimmed V and J ends, which lost 5 bases and 8 bases, there was a span of 7 bases. The CDR3 contains 11 residues. Germline-derived CDR1 and CDR2 are SGHVS and FQNEAQ. CDR3 in amino acids: CASSREDIQYF. In DNA form, the CDR3 reads TGTGCCAGCAGCCGCGAGGACATTCAGTACTTC.

The count of this clone is one. The chain employs TRBV5-1 and TRBJ2-1; 8 positions match TRBD1. The CDR3 has 14 residues. Germline trimming cut 2 bases from V and 7 bases from J; bases unmatched to any gene: 5. The V gene's germline CDR1 is SGHRS and CDR2 YFSETQ. The CDR3 DNA follows: TGCGCCAGCAGCTTACTGGACAGGGTGAATGAGCAGTTCTTC. Its translation is CASSLLDRVNEQFF.

V usage is TRBV6-1 and J usage is TRBJ2-2; D is unresolved. Trimming took off 0 bases at V and 4 bases at J, with 9 bases between the two ends. CDR1 and CDR2 from the germline V gene are MNHNS and SASEGT. The CDR3 contains 15 residues. Written as DNA, the CDR3 is TGTGCCAGCAGTGAAGCGATCGGGTTCACCGGGGAGCTGTTTTTT. It specifies CASSEAIGFTGELFF.

This chain uses TRBV3-1 (or the pseudogene TRBV3-2) with TRBJ2-2; D is unclear. The CDR3 extends over 14 amino acids. Trimming stripped 2 bases from V and 0 bases from J, with 4 bases between. The germline CDR1 and CDR2 sequences are LGHDT and YNNKEL (reference sequence). DNA of the CDR3: TGTGCCAGCAGCCAACGGGCGAACACCGGGGAGCTGTTTTTT. Protein: CASSQRANTGELFF.

The V gene is TRBV2, the J gene TRBJ2-5; D gene uncertain. V shed 5 bases and J shed 5 bases, with 18 bases lying between them. This CDR3 contains 15 residues. CDR1 is SNHLY and CDR2 is FYNNEI in the germline V gene. CDR3 region: CASSPSWAVGETQYF. CDR3 sequence (DNA): TGTGCCAGCAGTCCAAGTTGGGCAGTGGGCGAGACCCAGTACTTC.

The rearrangement links TRBV4-1 to TRBJ2-7; possible D gene TRBD1, 5 bases. The CDR3 contains 15 residues. Germline CDR1 is MGHRA and CDR2 is YSYEKL. The germline V and J ends were trimmed by 1 base and 3 bases, with 13 bases remaining between them. CDR3: CASSQVARALYEQYF. CDR3 DNA: TGCGCCAGCAGCCAAGTTGCCAGGGCGCTCTACGAGCAGTACTTC.

The chain recombines TRBV4-1 with TRBJ2-1, with 11 positions matching TRBD2. Germline trimming cut 9 bases from V and 9 bases from J; bases unmatched to any gene: 13. The germline CDR1 and CDR2 sequences are MGHRA and YSYEKL. The CDR3 runs to 15 residues. The CDR3 nucleotides are TGCGCCAGTACAACCCCGGGACTAGCGGAGGTTGAGCAGTTCTTC. Amino acid sequence: CASTTPGLAEVEQFF.

With respect to this clone: One end of the junction is discordant with germline, which a read error may explain. This chain uses TRBV4-1 with TRBJ2-7; TRBD2 matches 8 bases. CDR3 length equals 14 residues. Germline lookup yields CDR1 MGHRA and CDR2 YSYEKL. Here the CDR3 DNA reads TGCGCCACCAGCCGTACGCGGGAGGATTACGAGCAGTACTTC. This encodes CATSRTREDYEQYF.

This clone was observed a single time. The chain is built from TRBV7-6 and TRBJ1-6, with TRBD1 identical over 11 bases. The CDR3 has 17 residues. Germline V gene sequence: CDR1 SGHVS, CDR2 FNYEAQ. Trimming took 2 bases from V and 7 from J; bases not matched to a gene: 7. CDR3 in DNA: TGTGCCAGCAGCTTATCAGGACAGGGGGCGCGAAATTCACCCCTCCACTTT. Translating it yields CASSLSGQGARNSPLHF.

The V call is TRBV2, the J call TRBJ2-7; maybe TRBD2 (5 bases). This CDR3 is 12 amino acids long. From germline, CDR1 is SNHLY and CDR2 FYNNEI. Trimming stripped 4 bases from V and 3 bases from J, with 7 bases between. DNA for the CDR3: TGTGCCAGCAGTGCCGGGGACTACGAGCAGTACTTC. This sequence encodes CASSAGDYEQYF.